This TCR beta chain came from a study of T cell repertoires in aging, cancer and after chemotherapy. A mixed TRB-A/B primer pool amplified rearranged TRB by multiplex touch-down PCR. TCRdb redid the calling of the multiplex PCR reads with MiXCR, one entry per CDR3 protein. The data show roughly 2,200 distinct CDR3 sequences, with nearly 35% seen just once and less than 50% held by the top ten. This clonotype has only a few counts. The antigen is undetermined. Findings and limits, study-wide: In each cancer cohort, median generation probability increased across chemotherapy, suggesting thymic output rebounded.

The template was genomic DNA from peripheral blood, not RNA. Germline V gene data show CDR1 as MNHEY and CDR2 as SVGAGI. This CDR3 spans 14 amino acids. Deletions cut 6 bases from V and 6 bases from J, with 14 bases between. This receptor was identified in a human donor with a blood cancer. The specimen was blood. V gene TRBV6-5 combines with J gene TRBJ1-4; maybe TRBD1 (5 bases). The CDR3, as DNA: TGTGCCAGCAGATCCGCCGGGACGGATGAAAAACTGTTTTTT. Residues: CASRSAGTDEKLFF.